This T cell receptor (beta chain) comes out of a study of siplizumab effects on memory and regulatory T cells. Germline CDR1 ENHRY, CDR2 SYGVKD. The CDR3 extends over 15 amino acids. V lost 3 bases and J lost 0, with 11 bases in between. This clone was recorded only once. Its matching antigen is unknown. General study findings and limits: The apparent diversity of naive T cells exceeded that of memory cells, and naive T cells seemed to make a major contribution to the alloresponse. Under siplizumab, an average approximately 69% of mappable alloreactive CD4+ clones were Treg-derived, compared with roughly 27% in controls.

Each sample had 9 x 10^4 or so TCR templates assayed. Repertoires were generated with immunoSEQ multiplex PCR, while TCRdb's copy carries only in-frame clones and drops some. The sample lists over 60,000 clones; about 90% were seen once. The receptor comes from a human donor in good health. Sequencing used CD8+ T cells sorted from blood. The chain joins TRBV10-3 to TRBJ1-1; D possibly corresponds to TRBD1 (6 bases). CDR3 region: CAISEMTGMNTEAFF. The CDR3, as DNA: TGTGCCATCAGTGAAATGACAGGAATGAACACTGAAGCTTTCTTT.